This entry lists 27 T cell receptor beta chains sequenced from one sample in a study of CD8 T cells in Susac syndrome. Random hexamers were used to reverse transcribe the RNA input (roughly 0.5 to 1 ug). TCRdb processed the immunoSEQ multiplex PCR reads anew with MiXCR; each CDR3 protein has one entry. Of around 200,000 distinct CDR3 sequences listed, 85% to 95% are singletons. Sample: CD4+ T cells from PBMCs. These receptors came from a human donor in good health.

The V and J genes are TRBV19 and TRBJ1-5; D unclear. This CDR3 is built from 13 residues. V lost 3 bases, J lost 4 bases, and 7 bases lay in between. Germline values: CDR1 LNHDA, CDR2 SQIVND (reference sequence). Written as DNA, the CDR3 is TGTGCCAGTAGTATCTCGGGGAATCAGCCCCAGCATTTT. Translation: CASSISGNQPQHF. Full variable domain (rest looked up from reference TRBV19 and TRBJ1-5): DGGITQSPKYLFRKEGQNVTLSCEQNLNHDAMYWYRQDPGQGLRLIYYSQIVNDFQKGDIAEGYSVSREKKESFPLTVTSAQKNPTAFYLCASSISGNQPQHFGDGTRLSIL.

The chain carries TRBV24-1 and TRBJ2-1; possibly TRBD1 or TRBD2 for D (5 bases each). The CDR3 runs to 14 residues. The ends were cut back, 7 bases at V and 7 bases at J, with 16 bases in the middle. CDR1 is KGHDR, CDR2 SFDVKD, per germline. CDR3 bases: TGTGCCACCAGAGGAGGCCCCTCAGGGAATGAGCAGTTCTTC. Amino acid sequence: CATRGGPSGNEQFF.

The J gene is TRBJ2-1, the V gene TRBV10-3; no definite D call. This CDR3 region has 14 residues. Germline V gene data show CDR1 as ENHRY and CDR2 as SYGVKD. The V end was cut by 6 bases, the J end by 0 bases, with 9 bases between. CDR3 DNA sequence: TGTGCCATCAGAGGCGATAGCTCCTACAATGAGCAGTTCTTC. It is translated as CAIRGDSSYNEQFF.

This chain joins TRBV7-9 and TRBJ1-1, with 8 bases fitting TRBD1. The CDR3 loop spans 13 amino acids. With 5 bases clipped from V and 4 bases from J, the junction kept 3 bases outside the gene matches. Germline V gene sequence: CDR1 SEHNR, CDR2 FQNEAQ (reference sequence). The CDR3 nucleotides read TGTGCCAGCAGCGGACAGGGAGCCACTGAAGCTTTCTTT. Its translation is CASSGQGATEAFF.

The chain uses TRBV20-1 and TRBJ1-5; the D gene is possibly TRBD1 (5 bases). The V and J ends lost 3 bases and 0 bases respectively, with 18 bases between them. Germline values: CDR1 DFQATT, CDR2 SNEGSKA (reference sequence). The CDR3 has 17 residues. This CDR3 is CSASPIGGQHSNQPQHF. As DNA, the CDR3 is TGCAGTGCTAGCCCTATCGGAGGACAACATAGCAATCAGCCCCAGCATTTT.

This chain links TRBV20-1 with TRBJ2-7; D assignment may be TRBD1 or TRBD2 (6 bases each). V dropped 6 bases and J dropped 4 bases, with 10 bases sitting between them. Germline CDR1 reads DFQATT; CDR2 reads SNEGSKA (reference sequence). The CDR3 is made up of 11 amino acids. The CDR3 nucleotides read TGCAGTGCAGAGGGGGGATACGAGCAGTACTTC. Translated: CSAEGGYEQYF.

The gene calls are TRBV14 and TRBJ2-1, with D tentatively TRBD2 (6 bases). V was cut by 1 base and J by 3 bases, with 19 bases left in between. CDR3 size: 18 residues. Germline V lookup: CDR1 SGHDN, CDR2 FVKESK. CDR3 residues: CASSQVEGTGVLYNEQFF. The CDR3, as DNA: TGTGCCAGCAGCCAAGTGGAGGGAACGGGCGTACTCTACAATGAGCAGTTCTTC.

V and J are TRBV29-1 and TRBJ2-3, with D unresolved. Germline V gene lookup returns CDR1 SQVTM and CDR2 ANQGSEA. This CDR3 is 16 amino acids long. Trimming took 8 bases from V and 0 from J, leaving 21 bases between them. CDR3 protein: CSSKAPLGSSTDTQYF. In DNA form, the CDR3 reads TGCAGCTCAAAGGCCCCTCTGGGCTCTAGCACAGATACGCAGTATTTT.

The chain employs TRBV7-2 and TRBJ1-1; tentative D call: TRBD1 (6 bases). V lost 4 bases and J 1 base, leaving 7 bases between the germline ends. CDR1 SGHTA and CDR2 FQGNSA come from the germline V gene. The CDR3 is 13 residues long. The CDR3 DNA is TGTGCCAGCAGCTGGACAGAGAACACTGAAGCTTTCTTT. This gives the protein CASSWTENTEAFF.

This chain links TRBV9 with TRBJ2-1; a weak D match, TRBD2 (6 bases). The V and J ends lost 6 bases and 6 bases respectively, with 19 bases between them. CDR3 length: 15 residues. CDR1 SGDLS and CDR2 YYNGEE come from the germline V gene. The CDR3 region has the DNA TGTGCCAGCACAAAAGGCGGTAGCGGTATCAATGAGCAGTTCTTC. Amino acids: CASTKGGSGINEQFF.

The table lists this clonotype with a count of one. V and J are TRBV12-3 or TRBV12-4 and TRBJ1-4, with no clear D. Trimming removed 3 bases from V and 1 base from J, with 6 bases in between. The CDR3 extends over 14 amino acids. CDR3 residues: CASSFRRTNEKLFF. For the CDR3, the DNA is TGTGCCAGCAGTTTCCGACGAACTAATGAAAAACTGTTTTTT.

CDR3: CSVEGYNTIYF. In nucleotides, the CDR3 is TGCAGCGTTGAAGGCTACAACACCATATATTTT. This chain joins TRBV29-1 and TRBJ1-3, with D uncertain. This CDR3 is 11 amino acids long. Trimming removed 1 base from V and 7 bases from J, with 5 bases in between. From germline, CDR1 is SQVTM and CDR2 ANQGSEA.

The J gene is TRBJ2-1, the V gene TRBV7-9; D remains ambiguous. The CDR3 sequence is 13 residues long. In germline, CDR1 is SEHNR, CDR2 FQNEAQ (reference sequence). V lost 10 bases, J lost 1 base, and 11 bases lay in between. DNA for the CDR3: TGTGCCACCGACGGAATATCCTACAATGAGCAGTTCTTC. Protein: CATDGISYNEQFF.

The V and J genes are TRBV9 and TRBJ1-2; TRBD1 matches at 10 bases. Per the germline V gene, CDR1 is SGDLS and CDR2 is YYNGEE. The V segment lost 7 bases and the J segment 3 bases; nucleotides outside the gene matches: 6. The CDR3 is 14 amino acids. As DNA, the CDR3 is TGTGCCAGCTTGGGACAGGGGAGGGACTATGGCTACACCTTC. Its protein product is CASLGQGRDYGYTF.

This chain uses TRBV9 with TRBJ1-2; D call uncertain. The CDR3 consists of 14 residues. Germline loops: CDR1 SGDLS, CDR2 YYNGEE. Trimming stripped 0 bases from V and 3 bases from J, with 9 bases between. CDR3 sequence (DNA): TGTGCCAGCAGCGTAGCCGACTGGGACTATGGCTACACCTTC. It codes for CASSVADWDYGYTF.

This chain uses TRBV29-1 with TRBJ1-2; no firm D call. Trimming took 3 bases from V and 6 from J, leaving 17 bases between them. CDR1 and CDR2 (germline): SQVTM, ANQGSEA. The CDR3 is 14 amino acids. The CDR3 region is CSVDNLRELHGYTF. CDR3 nucleotides: TGCAGCGTTGATAATCTAAGGGAGTTGCATGGCTACACCTTC.

V gene TRBV9 combines with J gene TRBJ2-5; D is unresolved. The V gene lost 4 bases and the J gene lost 0 bases, with 10 bases spanning the gap. CDR3 size: 14 residues. Germline loops: CDR1 SGDLS, CDR2 YYNGEE. CDR3 region: CASSKQDDQETQYF. The CDR3 nucleotides read TGTGCCAGCAGCAAGCAGGACGACCAAGAGACCCAGTACTTC.

This chain links TRBV7-9 with TRBJ1-4; D not resolved. The CDR3 is made up of 18 amino acids. Looked up from germline, CDR1 is SEHNR and CDR2 is FQNEAQ (reference sequence). Between the trimmed V and J ends, which lost 5 bases and 3 bases, there was a span of 22 bases. This CDR3 is CASSGHSRRDRSNEKLFF. In nucleotides, the CDR3 is TGTGCCAGCAGCGGCCATTCCAGGAGGGATAGGTCTAATGAAAAACTGTTTTTT.

This clonotype was seen just once. V usage is TRBV7-3 and J usage is TRBJ2-1; D not resolved. The CDR3 is 14 residues long. The V end lost 2 bases, the J end lost 6 bases, and 11 bases lay between the germline ends. Germline values: CDR1 SGHTA, CDR2 FQGTGA. DNA of the CDR3: TGTGCCAGCAGCTTAGGTCAGGATGGCAATGAGCAGTTCTTC. Amino acids: CASSLGQDGNEQFF.

This rearrangement joins TRBV2 to TRBJ1-5, with D perhaps TRBD1 (5 bases). CDR3 length: 14 residues. Germline lookup yields CDR1 SNHLY and CDR2 FYNNEI. Trimming cost V 4 bases and J 7 bases, with 14 bases left between them. CDR3 in amino acids: CASSGTAGRQPQHF. The CDR3, as DNA: TGTGCCAGCAGTGGAACGGCAGGGAGGCAGCCCCAGCATTTT.

V usage is TRBV20-1 and J usage is TRBJ1-2, with a weak D call TRBD1 (6 bases). The V gene lost 3 bases and the J gene lost 1 base, with 9 bases spanning the gap. Germline loops: CDR1 DFQATT, CDR2 SNEGSKA (reference sequence). The CDR3 contains 13 residues. The CDR3 DNA sequence: TGCAGTGCTAGTCGGGGGCTTAACTATGGCTACACCTTC. This translates into CSASRGLNYGYTF.

The chain uses TRBV6-2 or TRBV6-3 and TRBJ2-7, with a possible D match to TRBD1 (5 bases). The CDR3 has 13 residues. The V gene's germline CDR1 is MNHEY and CDR2 SVGEGT. The germline V and J ends were trimmed by 6 bases and 4 bases, with 13 bases remaining between them. CDR3 DNA sequence: TGTGCCAGCAGAGATGGGGCCCGATACGAGCAGTACGTC. Translation gives CASRDGARYEQYV.

V gene TRBV27 combines with J gene TRBJ2-7; TRBD2 is a possible D gene (5 bases). CDR3 length: 14 residues. V was pared by 3 bases and J by 3 bases, with 12 bases between. CDR1 and CDR2 (germline): MNHEY, SMNVEV (reference sequence). CDR3 loop: CASSLGSRGYEQYV. The CDR3 DNA reads TGTGCCAGCAGTTTGGGGAGTCGAGGCTACGAGCAGTACGTC.

This chain joins TRBV19 and TRBJ1-4, with 10 bases matching TRBD1. After removal of 6 bases from V and 6 bases from J, the junction contained 1 base not matched to a gene. In germline, CDR1 is LNHDA, CDR2 SQIVND (reference sequence). This CDR3 spans 13 amino acids. As DNA, the CDR3 is TGTGCCAGTAGAGGGACAGGGGATGAAAAACTGTTTTTT. Translating it yields CASRGTGDEKLFF.

J is TRBJ1-1 and V is TRBV29-1; D is unclear. Trimming cost V 5 bases and J 1 base, with 8 bases left between them. This CDR3 spans 12 amino acids. Per germline, CDR1 SQVTM and CDR2 ANQGSEA. This chain's CDR3 is CSVSQPNTEAFF. The DNA for the CDR3 is TGCAGCGTTTCACAGCCGAACACTGAAGCTTTCTTT.

This chain links TRBV29-1 with TRBJ2-1; 11 bases fit TRBD2. CDR3 length: 13 amino acids. Per the germline V gene, CDR1 is SQVTM and CDR2 is ANQGSEA. J was trimmed by 6 bases and V by 6 bases; bases with no gene match: 4. Here the CDR3 DNA reads TGCAGCGTACCCGGACTAGCGGGCAATGAGCAGTTCTTC. Amino acids: CSVPGLAGNEQFF.

J is TRBJ1-1 and V is TRBV20-1; 7 bases agree with TRBD1. V shed 5 bases, J shed 7 bases, and the junction held 4 bases outside the gene matches. This CDR3 spans 11 amino acids. Germline lookup yields CDR1 DFQATT and CDR2 SNEGSKA (reference sequence). The CDR3 loop is CSAETGIEAFF. CDR3 sequence (DNA): TGCAGTGCTGAGACAGGGATTGAAGCTTTCTTT.